A single sample is the source of the 15 T cell receptor beta chains below, sequenced in a study of a mutant IDH1 vaccine in newly diagnosed glioma. No antigens are known for them. TCRdb's table, derived via immunoSEQ multiplex PCR, lists solely in-frame clones and lacks some. The sample consists of about 40,000 clones, 65% to 85% of them appearing once. Noted time point: week 11, during vaccination. Topical imiquimod was applied with each vaccine dose, which held 300 ug of mutant IDH1 20-mer peptide. Sequenced material: PBMCs, taken from a glioma patient whose treatment included an IDH1 peptide vaccine. The receptors shown here come from a man in his forties with glioma.

The CDR3 coding sequence is TGTGCCAGCTCACTAGACAGGGGAAGGGGCGAGCAGTACTTC. This sequence encodes CASSLDRGRGEQYF. This chain uses TRBV18 with TRBJ2-7, with 8 bases that match TRBD1. Germline assignment: CDR1 KGHSH and CDR2 LQKENI. The CDR3 is 14 residues long. V was pared by 4 bases and J by 6 bases, with 8 bases of the junction left unmatched.

V is TRBV7-2 and J is TRBJ2-7, with D possibly being TRBD1 (5 bases). Germline V gene lookup returns CDR1 SGHTA and CDR2 FQGNSA. The CDR3 is 13 amino acids. V was clipped by 1 base and J by 6 bases, with 10 bases between them. The chain's CDR3 is CASSLDFRAEQYF. The DNA for the CDR3 is TGTGCCAGCAGCTTAGACTTCAGGGCCGAGCAGTACTTC.

The chain joins TRBV9 to TRBJ2-4; 11 bases are a match to TRBD2. Per the germline V gene, CDR1 is SGDLS and CDR2 is YYNGEE. The ends lost 2 bases at V and 1 base at J; junction bases unmatched: 2. This CDR3 spans 16 amino acids. The CDR3 sequence is CASSVTSGMAKNIQYF. DNA for the CDR3: TGTGCCAGCAGCGTGACTAGCGGGATGGCCAAAAACATTCAGTACTTC.

The chain has TRBV10-3 and TRBJ2-7, with D perhaps matching TRBD1 or TRBD2 (6 bases each). Germline-derived CDR1 and CDR2 are ENHRY and SYGVKD. The CDR3 loop spans 12 amino acids. The V and J ends lost 9 bases and 2 bases respectively, with 11 bases between them. In DNA form, the CDR3 reads TGTGCCATAGGAGGGGGTCCCTACGAGCAGTACTTC. Translating gives CAIGGGPYEQYF.

The V gene is TRBV19, the J gene TRBJ2-3; TRBD2 aligns across 13 bases. The CDR3 extends over 17 amino acids. Germline assignment: CDR1 LNHDA and CDR2 SQIVND (reference sequence). J lost 1 base, V lost 5 bases, and 6 bases had no gene match. DNA for the CDR3: TGTGCCAGTAGTTCGGGGACTAGCGGGACCCGCACAGATACGCAGTATTTT. Its protein is CASSSGTSGTRTDTQYF.

This chain links TRBV5-1 with TRBJ1-4, with 8 bases matching TRBD1. Looked up from germline, CDR1 is SGHRS and CDR2 is YFSETQ. The CDR3 sequence is 14 residues long. Trimming cost V 4 bases and J 6 bases; bases outside gene matches: 5. The CDR3: CASSLQQGDEKLFF. CDR3 sequence (DNA): TGCGCCAGCAGCCTTCAACAGGGGGATGAAAAACTGTTTTTT.

This chain links TRBV19 with TRBJ1-4, with no clear D. From germline, CDR1 is LNHDA and CDR2 SQIVND (reference sequence). This CDR3 region has 13 residues. V shed 6 bases and J shed 5 bases, with 10 bases lying between them. Here the CDR3 reads CASRGRVNEKLFF. DNA of the CDR3: TGTGCCAGTAGAGGCAGAGTGAATGAAAAACTGTTTTTT.

The rearrangement links TRBV6-5 to TRBJ1-3, with D uncertain. The CDR3 spans 14 residues. Germline V CDR1 and CDR2: MNHEY, SVGAGI. The ends were cut back, 0 bases at V and 4 bases at J, with 7 bases in the middle. Written as DNA, the CDR3 is TGTGCCAGCAGTTACTCAGGGCCCGGAAACACCATATATTTT. Translating it yields CASSYSGPGNTIYF.

The chain couples TRBV19 to TRBJ2-1, with 7 bases fitting TRBD2. This CDR3 comprises 16 residues. Trimming cost V 3 bases and J 0 bases; bases outside gene matches: 5. Germline values: CDR1 LNHDA, CDR2 SQIVND (reference sequence). For the CDR3, the DNA is TGTGCCAGTAGTATCACCGCTAGCGGCTCCTACAATGAGCAGTTCTTC. This codes for CASSITASGSYNEQFF.

This clone was found a few times. V usage is TRBV2 and J usage is TRBJ2-7; 8 bases fit TRBD1. This CDR3 is built from 12 residues. Trimming took 6 bases from V and 9 from J; bases not matched to a gene: 7. Germline V gene sequence: CDR1 SNHLY, CDR2 FYNNEI. CDR3 residues: CASRRTTGGQYF. The CDR3, as DNA: TGTGCCAGCAGAAGGACCACAGGGGGGCAGTACTTC.

The chain has TRBV6-1 and TRBJ2-1; D uncertain. CDR1 and CDR2 from the germline V gene are MNHNS and SASEGT. The CDR3 has 13 residues. V dropped 4 bases and J dropped 8 bases, with 12 bases sitting between them. The CDR3 here is CASSVVRIDEQFF. In nucleotides, the CDR3 is TGTGCCAGCAGTGTCGTCAGGATCGATGAGCAGTTCTTC.

The chain combines TRBV9 with TRBJ2-6; no definite D call. Germline V gives CDR1 SGDLS, CDR2 YYNGEE. The V gene lost 3 bases and the J gene lost 2 bases, with 6 bases spanning the gap. The CDR3 totals 14 residues. The CDR3 region is CASSGVAGANVLTF. In DNA form, the CDR3 reads TGTGCCAGCAGCGGAGTGGCTGGGGCCAACGTCCTGACTTTC.

The V gene is TRBV7-2, the J gene TRBJ2-3; D is possibly TRBD1 (5 bases). The germline gives CDR1 SGHTA, CDR2 FQGNSA. V was trimmed by 7 bases and J by 4 bases, leaving 12 bases between them. The CDR3 contains 13 residues. The CDR3 region has the DNA TGTGCCAGCACTCCCCGCAGGGCAGATACGCAGTATTTT. Translated, it gives CASTPRRADTQYF.

The chain couples TRBV5-1 to TRBJ1-4, with D possibly matching TRBD1 (5 bases). Looked up from germline, CDR1 is SGHRS and CDR2 is YFSETQ. This CDR3 spans 16 amino acids. Between the trimmed V and J ends, which lost 0 bases and 5 bases, there was a span of 14 bases. The DNA for the CDR3 is TGCGCCAGCAGCTTGGGGACCGGGACGGCAAATGAAAAACTGTTTTTT. Amino acid sequence: CASSLGTGTANEKLFF. Based on the CDR3 plus reference TRBV5-1 and TRBJ1-4, the full variable domain is KAGVTQTPRYLIKTRGQQVTLSCSPISGHRSVSWYQQTPGQGLQFLFEYFSETQRNKGNFPGRFSGRQFSNSRSEMNVSTLELGDSALYLCASSLGTGTANEKLFFGSGTQLSVL.

The V and J genes are TRBV27 and TRBJ1-3; D unresolved. The CDR3 runs 14 residues. Between the trimmed V and J ends, which lost 2 bases and 1 base, there was a span of 6 bases. Germline CDR1 MNHEY, CDR2 SMNVEV (reference sequence). This CDR3 reads CASSLRQSGNTIYF. CDR3 DNA: TGTGCCAGCAGTTTAAGGCAGTCTGGAAACACCATATATTTT.